This is a list of T cell receptor beta chains from one sample in a study of cytomegalovirus exposure and HLA in healthy donors. TCRdb's table, derived via immunoSEQ multiplex PCR, lists solely in-frame clones and lacks some. The table lists 160,000 or so clones, roughly 78% of them singletons. Sample: PBMCs. Source of these receptors: a woman in her 40s in good health and CMV-seronegative. The CDR3 runs from the conserved cysteine through the conserved F or W. The D gene is left open where the match is weak. Size tells how often a clone was seen (once, few, many) or the class of an expanded clone, and some rows leave it out.

clone_size d_call j_call v_call cdr3_nt cdr3_aa
- TRBD2 TRBJ2-3 TRBV7-8 TGTGCCAGCAGCCGGCGGACTAGCGGGAGGGGAGATACGCAGTATTTT CASSRRTSGRGDTQYF
- TRBD2 TRBJ2-1 TRBV9 TGTGCCAGCAGCGTCTCCGGCGGGAGCTCCTACAATGAGCAGTTCTTC CASSVSGGSSYNEQFF
- TRBD1 TRBJ2-1 TRBV10-3 TGTGCCATCAACCTGGGAATACAGGGGGCGAGCGGTGAGCAGTTCTTC CAINLGIQGASGEQFF
- TRBD1 TRBJ1-5 TRBV7-8 TGTGCCAGCAGCCCCGACAGGGCGGGACAGCCCCAGCATTTT CASSPDRAGQPQHF
- TRBD1 TRBJ1-2 TRBV4-1 TGCGCCAGCAGCCCAGCGGGACAGGGGAACTATGGCTACACCTTC CASSPAGQGNYGYTF
- - TRBJ2-6 TRBV4-3 TGCGCCAGCAGCCAAACAGCTGTCGCCGGGGCCAACGTCCTGACTTTC CASSQTAVAGANVLTF
- TRBD2 TRBJ2-7 TRBV12-5 TGTGCTAGTGGTTTGGTAACCGGGACTAACTTTTACGAGCAGTACTTC CASGLVTGTNFYEQYF
- - TRBJ1-5 TRBV7-2 TGTGCCAGCAGCTTAGCCCCTTTACAGGGAGACAATCAGCCCCAGCATTTT CASSLAPLQGDNQPQHF
- - TRBJ2-3 TRBV29-1 TGCAGCGTTGAAGATCCCCGGACTAACACAAACACAGATACGCAGTATTTT CSVEDPRTNTNTDTQYF
few - TRBJ2-7 TRBV28 TGTGCCAGCCAGACTAGGAACGCCTACGAGCAGTACTTC CASQTRNAYEQYF
- TRBD1 TRBJ1-6 TRBV7-9 TGTGCCAGCAGCTTTGGGGGACAGAATAATTCACCCCTCCACTTT CASSFGGQNNSPLHF
few TRBD2 TRBJ2-1 TRBV7-2 TGTGCCAGCAGCTTGTCGAGCGGGAGAGGGTCCTACAATGAGCAGTTCTTC CASSLSSGRGSYNEQFF